The clone carrying this T cell receptor beta chain was counted many times. RNA transcripts yielded amplified TCR beta CDR3 regions. The TCR CDR3 first-round RT-PCR relied on the HTBI primer set. TCRdb re-derived calls from the multiplex PCR reads in MiXCR, one entry per CDR3 protein. The top ten clones hold 40% of a sample with around 370,000 distinct CDR3 sequences, less than 20% of them seen once. Uncontrolled infection, other autoimmune disease, pregnancy or lactation disqualified patients from enrolment. Clinicians diagnosed patients from clinical symptoms, serum thyroxine and TRAb, thyroid ultrasound and orbital computed tomography. The sample comes from a study of T cells in Graves' hyperthyroidism and ophthalmopathy. The sample was blood. The clonotype was recovered from a man aged 18-30 years with Graves' ophthalmopathy.

CDR3 DNA sequence: TGTGCCAGCAGCACAGGGACAGTCAATGAGCAGTTCTTC. It codes for CASSTGTVNEQFF. The chain joins TRBV7-9 to TRBJ2-1, with 7 bases lining up with TRBD1. This CDR3 is 13 amino acids long. Germline values: CDR1 SEHNR, CDR2 FQNEAQ (reference sequence). After removal of 5 bases from V and 6 bases from J, the junction contained 4 bases not matched to a gene.